This record covers a single TCR beta chain. This sample is drawn from a study of blood T cell repertoires in COVID-19. Study as a whole: Sources were T cells, B-cell-depleted T cells, or PBMCs; the material itself was cDNA or gDNA.

TCRdb's table, derived via immunoSEQ multiplex PCR, lists solely in-frame clones and lacks some. The sample comprises 200,000 to 250,000 clones, more than 85% of which are singletons, and more than 0.7% rests with the top ten. The CDR3 consists of 13 residues. Trimming removed 2 bases from V and 1 base from J, with 6 bases in between. Germline values: CDR1 MNHEY, CDR2 SVGAGI. Patients at the Seattle site were enrolled during active infection and followed longitudinally. The rearrangement joins TRBV6-5 to TRBJ2-7; D not resolved. The clonotype originates from a man between 60 and 75 years old with COVID-19, enrolled during active disease. The material sequenced was peripheral blood. CDR3 amino acids: CASSYGGSYEQYF. The DNA for the CDR3 is TGTGCCAGCAGTTACGGCGGATCCTACGAGCAGTACTTC.